The 14 T cell receptor beta chains listed next were all sequenced from one sample in a study of T cells after yellow fever vaccination. TCRdb independently ran MiXCR on the 5' RACE reads; one entry per CDR3 protein. The table lists about 310,000 distinct CDR3 sequences, roughly 3.5% of them singletons, with around a quarter in the top ten. Specimen: PBMCs, collected on the day of the yellow fever booster vaccination. These receptors came from a man aged 18 to 29 who received the YFV17D yellow fever vaccine.

This clonotype was detected many times. The chain joins TRBV6-1 to TRBJ2-5, with a possible D match to TRBD1 (6 bases). CDR1 is MNHNS, CDR2 SASEGT, per germline. The V gene lost 1 base and the J gene lost 5 bases, with 11 bases spanning the gap. The CDR3 has 14 amino acids. This CDR3 is CASSEGTVAETQYF. Written as DNA, the CDR3 is TGTGCCAGCAGTGAAGGGACAGTGGCGGAGACCCAGTACTTC.

This clonotype was detected ten times or more. The rearrangement joins TRBV29-1 to TRBJ1-1, with D perhaps TRBD1 (6 bases). V was pared by 6 bases and J by 7 bases, with 24 bases between. The V gene's germline CDR1 is SQVTM and CDR2 ANQGSEA. The CDR3 has 15 residues. In DNA, the CDR3 is TGCAGCGTCGAGGACAGCCCTAGAGGAGTTCGTGAAGCTTTCTTT. Translation: CSVEDSPRGVREAFF.

The V gene is TRBV5-1, the J gene TRBJ1-4, with 8 bases that match TRBD1. The CDR3 is 16 residues long. The V segment lost 0 bases and the J segment 1 base; nucleotides outside the gene matches: 2. CDR1 is SGHRS and CDR2 is YFSETQ in the germline V gene. CDR3 sequence reads: CASSLAGGQTNEKLFF. The DNA for the CDR3 is TGCGCCAGCAGCTTGGCAGGGGGCCAAACTAATGAAAAACTGTTTTTT.

This sequence joins TRBV6-4 and TRBJ2-6; D is unresolved. V lost 6 bases, J lost 0 bases, and 6 bases lay in between. This CDR3 comprises 14 residues. CDR1 and CDR2 (germline): MRHNA, SNTAGT. Written as DNA, the CDR3 is TGTGCCAGCAGCGCAGACTCTGGGGCCAACGTCCTGACTTTC. Encoded protein: CASSADSGANVLTF.

This clonotype was seen ten or more times. V usage is TRBV19 and J usage is TRBJ2-1; D is ambiguous. The CDR3 totals 14 residues. Trimming took off 10 bases at V and 3 bases at J, with 16 bases between the two ends. Germline CDR1 reads LNHDA; CDR2 reads SQIVND (reference sequence). The CDR3 bases are TGTGCCATCGTTACCTACGGTAACTACAATGAGCAGTTCTTC. It yields the protein CAIVTYGNYNEQFF.

The genes are TRBV6-5 and TRBJ1-2; TRBD1 aligns across 8 bases. The V gene end was trimmed by 6 bases and the J gene end by 5 bases; junction bases not matched to a gene: 5. CDR1 is MNHEY and CDR2 is SVGAGI in the germline V gene. CDR3 size: 13 residues. CDR3 coding DNA: TGTGCCAGCAGGGGGACAGGATCGTATGGCTACACCTTC. Residues: CASRGTGSYGYTF.

This sequence joins TRBV10-3 and TRBJ1-6; weak D call: TRBD1 (5 bases). The length of the CDR3 is 13 residues. V gave up 6 bases and J gave up 5 bases, with 8 bases separating them. In germline, CDR1 is ENHRY, CDR2 SYGVKD. The CDR3 DNA sequence: TGTGCCATCAGGGGACTCAATAATTCACCCCTCCACTTT. Translation: CAIRGLNNSPLHF.

This chain links TRBV15 with TRBJ1-2; D might be TRBD1 (6 bases). Trimming stripped 0 bases from V and 8 bases from J, with 19 bases between. The V gene's germline CDR1 is LNHNV and CDR2 YYDKDF (reference sequence). The CDR3 contains 16 residues. In nucleotides, the CDR3 is TGTGCCACCAGCAGAGATTTAGCGGGGGGCGCGACAGGCTACACCTTC. Amino acids: CATSRDLAGGATGYTF.

The rearrangement links TRBV7-2 to TRBJ1-6, with 7 bases aligning to TRBD1. This CDR3 has 14 amino acids. Germline trimming cut 7 bases from V and 7 bases from J; bases unmatched to any gene: 7. Germline V gives CDR1 SGHTA, CDR2 FQGNSA. The CDR3 region is CASTSGTVNSPLHF. The CDR3 bases are TGTGCCAGCACTTCCGGGACAGTGAATTCACCCCTCCACTTT.

The table lists this clonotype with a few counts. The chain has TRBV10-3 and TRBJ2-1, with 10 bases lining up with TRBD2. Per germline, CDR1 ENHRY and CDR2 SYGVKD. This CDR3 is built from 15 residues. The V and J ends lost 3 bases and 10 bases, in that order; junction bases with no gene match: 9. The CDR3 sequence: CAISELAGTPGEQFF. For the CDR3, the DNA is TGTGCCATCAGTGAACTAGCGGGGACCCCCGGGGAGCAGTTCTTC.

The chain has TRBV2 and TRBJ1-2, with unresolved D. Trimming removed 4 bases at V and 5 bases at J, with 11 bases between. Germline CDR1 SNHLY, CDR2 FYNNEI. The CDR3 sequence is 13 residues long. CDR3: CASSGGEEYGYTF. CDR3 nucleotide sequence: TGTGCCAGCAGTGGCGGGGAGGAATATGGCTACACCTTC.

Ten or more counts support this clonotype. The DNA for the CDR3 is TGTGCCAGCACCCCCGTTGGGGAGACAGATACGCAGTATTTT. This translates into CASTPVGETDTQYF. J is TRBJ2-3 and V is TRBV12-3 or TRBV12-4; the D gene is possibly TRBD2 (5 bases). The ends were cut back, 7 bases at V and 3 bases at J, with 14 bases in the middle. CDR3 length: 14 residues.

There are a few counts of this clonotype. V gene TRBV7-2 combines with J gene TRBJ2-2, with 7 bases lining up with TRBD1. The CDR3 contains 15 residues. From germline, CDR1 is SGHTA and CDR2 FQGNSA. J gave up 4 bases and V 5 bases, and 7 bases lay outside the gene matches. For the CDR3, the DNA is TGTGCCAGCAGCCCGACAGGGTCGGTCACCGGGGAGCTGTTTTTT. The encoded protein is CASSPTGSVTGELFF.

This clonotype showed up many times. Written as DNA, the CDR3 is TGTGCCAGCAGTCCTAGGCGGACAGGAAATAACGAGCAGTACGTC. Translation gives CASSPRRTGNNEQYV. The V gene is TRBV28, the J gene TRBJ2-7; 7 nucleotides line up with TRBD1. There are 15 residues in the CDR3. Unmatched junction bases numbered 12, after V lost 5 bases and J lost 5 bases. Germline CDR1 and CDR2: MDHEN and SYDVKM.